This T cell receptor (beta chain) came from a study of cytomegalovirus exposure and HLA in healthy donors (dated by TCRdb to 2017 to 2019). Study-level background: The 650 to 800 repertoires of the first cohort and the roughly 120 validation repertoires were produced on the same platform, according to a later analysis. The study aimed to test whether signatures of past pathogen exposure could be identified by cataloging public T cell receptors. Besides the first cohort of more than 650 subjects, a separate validation cohort made up of 120 or so different subjects was used. To predict cytomegalovirus infection status, the study combined high-throughput TCR immunosequencing, statistical association of individual TCRs with disease status, and machine learning.

The donors belonged to the validation cohort of about 130 subjects, which was separate from the approximately 700-subject first cohort. About this clone itself: The antigen it recognizes is unknown. Per-nucleotide qualities are absent, and no much larger clonotype sits a single base away.

The full study reports these points: Most TCR sequences were seen in very few donors, while some public TCRs were found in many individuals. The authors suggested that the approach could potentially be extended to other disease states and immunological phenotypes. The validation cohort had no HLA typing available for a later analysis, so co-occurrence within that cohort was assessed over all 120 or so repertoires. In vitro tests confirmed that a few of the cytomegalovirus-associated TCR beta chains recognize cytomegalovirus antigens. Cytomegalovirus status was reported to be diagnosed by the classifier with high specificity and sensitivity in both the original and validation cohorts. A later analysis found that TCRs clustered in the first cohort also tended to co-occur in the 130 or so validation repertoires, with more than 90% of cluster scores above 0. The study gave a list of under 200 TCR beta chains associated with cytomegalovirus.

Looking up the germline V gene yields CDR1 SGHRS and CDR2 YFSETQ. From V the trimming removes 0 bases and from J it removes 6 bases, while the gene matches leave 6 bases of the junction unaccounted for. From the cysteine up to the phenylalanine, the CDR3 has a length of 15 residues. CDR3 DNA is the only sequence kept; it has 45 bases, read in frame from the first base. Receptor amplification or capture employed the immunoSEQ multiplex PCR assay. The authors' pipeline ran thus. A statistical classification framework was developed to diagnose cytomegalovirus status using the catalog of TCR beta chain sequences. This immuneACCESS table, as held by TCRdb, lists in-frame sequences with V and J called but not all clones. Of the missing ones, under half trace to an unresolved V gene in checked studies; the others have no known cause. Clone size and the V and J calls come from that table; the DNA yielded D and trimming. This sample comprises 100,000 to 150,000 clones, about 90% of them detected only once. The ten top clones hold 1.5% to 2% of the sample.

The rearranged segments are TRBV5-1 and TRBJ1-5; 7 bases in between match TRBD1. The sequence was collected from a woman between 18 and 29 years old in good health and CMV-seronegative. Sequencing was done on a sample of PBMCs. Here is the DNA: TGCGCCAGCAGCTTGGTAGGAGGGGGCTTTCAGCCCCAGCATTTT. Its amino acids are CASSLVGGGFQPQHF. Reference TRBV5-1 and TRBJ1-5 genes cover what lies past the CDR3, so the full variable domain is KAGVTQTPRYLIKTRGQQVTLSCSPISGHRSVSWYQQTPGQGLQFLFEYFSETQRNKGNFPGRFSGRQFSNSRSEMNVSTLELGDSALYLCASSLVGGGFQPQHFGDGTRLSIL.